This TCR beta chain was sequenced for a study of CD8+ T cells in alopecia areata. Findings and limits, study-wide: Compared with normal scalp, lesional scalp had higher clonality and more expanded CD8+ clones. Mice showed clearer TCR sharing than patients did, a gap that was possibly HLA-related. Scalp data also include sequences from resident alphabeta T cells of normal skin.

As the sequencing template, cDNA was produced by extracting RNA and reverse transcribing it. Clones were read by immunoSEQ multiplex PCR, and TCRdb kept only the in-frame ones, dropping some. The data show fewer than 150,000 clones, roughly 69% seen once. V lost 2 bases, J lost 2 bases, and 0 bases stayed unmatched. Looked up from germline, CDR1 is SGHDT and CDR2 is YYEEEE. The CDR3 loop spans 13 amino acids. On this clone: The antigen is not known.

The sequence was collected from a human donor in good health. V gene TRBV5-6 combines with J gene TRBJ2-7; TRBD1 agrees at 8 bases. The sequenced sample was CD4+ T cells sorted from blood. DNA for the CDR3: TGTGCCAGCAGCTTACAGGGGGCCTACGAGCAGTACTTC. It codes for CASSLQGAYEQYF.